The TCR beta chain described here comes from a study of beta chain features in type 1 diabetes (dated by TCRdb to 2017 to 2018). As for the study more broadly: Patients and healthy donors did not differ in mean age, gender distribution, total cell number or subset yield. The study compared TCRB repertoires of sorted circulating CD4+ T cell subsets between recently diagnosed type 1 diabetes patients and matched healthy donors. Across all samples, some 100,000,000 sorted cells were examined, and cell number per subset correlated strongly with RNA yield. Regulatory and stem cell-like memory subsets were obtained from only 8 patients and roughly 8 healthy donors, while naive and central memory subsets were obtained from all 30 or so donors. Overall study results and their limits: Fewer insertions and more nucleotide deletions at VDJ recombination sites were observed in patients with type 1 diabetes, implying thymic rearrangement abnormalities. Naive, central memory and regulatory TCRB repertoires appeared to be more similar among patients than among healthy donors. Shorter templates might have been favored by PCR, but patient and control samples were amplified and corrected together, so both groups would have been affected equally by any skew. Because cDNA was sequenced instead of genomic DNA, highly expressing activated cells could be over-represented, though the groups showed no difference in activation or CD3 levels. A moderate but significant shortening of TCRB CDR3 length was observed in type 1 diabetes patients in all four CD4+ subsets. Only small numbers of individuals were included in the HLA sub-analyses, which left unresolved whether HLA type had any influence on TCRB rearrangement.

Each donor gave one peripheral blood draw, approximately 0.11 L on average, collected into heparinised tubes. Using a panel that included CD45RO, CCR7, CD25, CD127, CD95 and CD27, naive, central memory, regulatory and stem cell-like memory CD4+ T cells were sorted on a BD FACSAria II. All sorted populations exceeded 98% purity. PBMCs were separated immediately by Lymphoprep density gradient centrifugation and were stained directly, without being cultured. To minimize batch effects, samples were stained and sorted in pairs, one healthy donor with one patient per experiment. The entire amount of isolated RNA was reverse transcribed using the High Capacity cDNA Reverse Transcription Kit, so the sequenced TCRB transcripts were expressed ones. Naive, central memory and regulatory T cell samples underwent deep immunoSEQ sequencing, averaging approximately 3.3 million total reads per sample. Sorted cells were lysed in RLT buffer and RNA was extracted with DNase-treated RNeasy Micro or Mini kits, depending on cell number. Each cell subset was processed separately to prevent cross-contamination, with patient and healthy donor samples processed together. Using the immunoSEQ multiplex PCR, TCRB sequences were amplified from cDNA into 87-bp fragments spanning the CDR3 region. Sequencing of the amplicons was performed on the Illumina HiSeq platform. The original pipeline was this. PCR bias was computationally corrected using synthetic template baselines, reads within Hamming distance 2 were collapsed, and singletons that could not be merged were discarded. By aligning reads against IMGT, V, D and J genes, CDR3 length, and insertions or deletions at six rearrangement sites were assigned. Within each subset, clonotype counts were normalized to sorted cell number, and only after that were true diversity and Gini coefficients computed with the tcR R package. The overlap coefficient, calculated on TCRB nucleotide sequences, was used to measure repertoire sharing. The table was pulled from immuneACCESS by TCRdb, which kept in-frame rearrangements only. Such tables lose some clones; where checked, under half of the loss comes from unresolved V genes, and the rest has no known cause. The DNA gave D and trimming, while V, J and clone size come from that table. This sample is represented by nearly 350,000 clones; roughly 8.8% of them were singletons. Roughly 0.99% of the sample goes to the ten largest clones.

The germline V gene specifies SGHRS as CDR1 and YFSETQ as CDR2. Trimming accounts for 4 bases at V and 4 bases at J, while the number of junction bases matched to no gene is 4. Reading from cysteine to phenylalanine, the CDR3 counts 13 amino acids. Only the CDR3 DNA stays, 39 bases, in frame from base 1. Comments on this clone: Its antigen has not been determined. Base qualities are not recorded, but no much larger clone differs from it by a single base.

The receptor was isolated from a man younger than 45 with type 1 diabetes. In this chain, TRBV5-1 is recombined with TRBJ1-1; TRBD1 lines up with 7 middle nucleotides. The sample comprised central memory CD4+ T cells from blood. CDR3 loop: CASSEGASTEAFF. Read as DNA, the sequence is TGCGCCAGCAGCGAGGGGGCAAGCACTGAAGCTTTCTTT. Reference TRBV5-1 and TRBJ1-1 genes cover what lies past the CDR3, so the full variable domain is KAGVTQTPRYLIKTRGQQVTLSCSPISGHRSVSWYQQTPGQGLQFLFEYFSETQRNKGNFPGRFSGRQFSNSRSEMNVSTLELGDSALYLCASSEGASTEAFFGQGTRLTVV.